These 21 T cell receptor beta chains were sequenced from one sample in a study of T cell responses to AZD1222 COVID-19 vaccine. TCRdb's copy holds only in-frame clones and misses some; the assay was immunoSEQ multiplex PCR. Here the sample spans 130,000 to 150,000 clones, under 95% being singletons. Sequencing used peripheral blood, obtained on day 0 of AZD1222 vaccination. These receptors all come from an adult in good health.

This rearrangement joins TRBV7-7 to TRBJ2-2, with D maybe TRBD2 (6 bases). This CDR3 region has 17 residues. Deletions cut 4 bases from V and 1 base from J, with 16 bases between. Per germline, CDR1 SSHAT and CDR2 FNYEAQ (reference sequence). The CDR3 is CASSSRGGAGNTGELFF. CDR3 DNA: TGTGCCAGCAGCTCCCGAGGTGGAGCGGGGAACACCGGGGAGCTGTTTTTT. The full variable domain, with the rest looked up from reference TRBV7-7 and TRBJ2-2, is GAGVSQSPRYKVTKRGQDVTLRCDPISSHATLYWYQQALGQGPEFLTYFNYEAQPDKSGLPSDRFSAERPEGSISTLTIQRTEQRDSAMYRCASSSRGGAGNTGELFFGEGSRLTVL.

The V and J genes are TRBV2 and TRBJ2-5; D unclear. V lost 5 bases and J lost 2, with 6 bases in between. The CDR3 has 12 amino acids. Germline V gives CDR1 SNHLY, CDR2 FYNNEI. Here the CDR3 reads CASSSVQETQYF. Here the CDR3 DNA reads TGTGCCAGCAGTTCCGTACAAGAGACCCAGTACTTC.

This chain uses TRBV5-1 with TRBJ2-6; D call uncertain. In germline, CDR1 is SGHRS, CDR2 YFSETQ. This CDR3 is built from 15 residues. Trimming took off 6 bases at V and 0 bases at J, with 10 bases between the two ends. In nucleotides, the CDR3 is TGCGCCAGCACCCTTGTTCCCTCTGGGGCCAACGTCCTGACTTTC. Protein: CASTLVPSGANVLTF.

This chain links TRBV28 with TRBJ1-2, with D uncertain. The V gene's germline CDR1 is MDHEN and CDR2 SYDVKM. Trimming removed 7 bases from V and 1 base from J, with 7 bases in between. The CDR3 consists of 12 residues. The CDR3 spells CASTGVNYGYTF. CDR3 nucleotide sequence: TGTGCCAGCACGGGCGTTAACTATGGCTACACCTTC.

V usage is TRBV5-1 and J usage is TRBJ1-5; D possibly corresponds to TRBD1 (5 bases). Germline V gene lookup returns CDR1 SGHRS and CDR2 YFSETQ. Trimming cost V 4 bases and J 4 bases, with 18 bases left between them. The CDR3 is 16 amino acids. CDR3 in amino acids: CASSKGGESGNQPQHF. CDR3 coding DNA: TGCGCCAGCAGCAAGGGAGGGGAGTCGGGGAATCAGCCCCAGCATTTT.

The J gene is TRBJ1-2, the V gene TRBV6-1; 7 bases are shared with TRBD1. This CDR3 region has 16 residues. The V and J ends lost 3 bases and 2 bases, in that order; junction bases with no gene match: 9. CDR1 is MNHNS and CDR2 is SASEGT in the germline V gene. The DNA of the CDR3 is TGTGCCAGCAGTGACCGGGCCCCGGGACAGAACTATGGCTACACCTTC. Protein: CASSDRAPGQNYGYTF.

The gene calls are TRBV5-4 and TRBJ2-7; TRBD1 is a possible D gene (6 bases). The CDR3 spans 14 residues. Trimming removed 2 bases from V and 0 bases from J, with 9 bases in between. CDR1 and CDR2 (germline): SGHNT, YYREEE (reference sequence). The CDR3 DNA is TGTGCCAGCAGCTTCGAGACAGGCTCCTACGAGCAGTACTTC. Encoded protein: CASSFETGSYEQYF.

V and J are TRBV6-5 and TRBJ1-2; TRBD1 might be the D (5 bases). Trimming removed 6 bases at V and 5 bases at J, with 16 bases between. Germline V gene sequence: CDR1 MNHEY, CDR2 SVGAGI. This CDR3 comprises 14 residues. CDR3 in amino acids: CASSLLEGLYGYTF. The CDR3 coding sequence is TGTGCCAGCAGCCTCCTGGAGGGGCTATATGGCTACACCTTC.

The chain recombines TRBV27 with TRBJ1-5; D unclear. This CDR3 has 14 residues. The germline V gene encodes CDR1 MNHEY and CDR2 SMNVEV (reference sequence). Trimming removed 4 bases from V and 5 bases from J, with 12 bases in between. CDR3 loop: CASSYEGIDQPQHF. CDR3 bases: TGTGCCAGCAGTTACGAGGGTATTGATCAGCCCCAGCATTTT.

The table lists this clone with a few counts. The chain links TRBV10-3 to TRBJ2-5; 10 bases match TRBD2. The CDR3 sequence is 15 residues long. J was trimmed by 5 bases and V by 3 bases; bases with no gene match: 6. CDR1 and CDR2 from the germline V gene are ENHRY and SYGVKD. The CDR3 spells CAISDLVSGRETQYF. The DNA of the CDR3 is TGTGCCATCAGTGACCTGGTTAGCGGGAGGGAGACCCAGTACTTC.

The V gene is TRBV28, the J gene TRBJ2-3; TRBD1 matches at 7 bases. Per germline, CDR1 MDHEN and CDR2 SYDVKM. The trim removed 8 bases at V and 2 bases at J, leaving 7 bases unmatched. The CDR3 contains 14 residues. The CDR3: CASRTGQDTDTQYF. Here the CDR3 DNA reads TGTGCCAGCCGCACCGGACAGGACACAGATACGCAGTATTTT.

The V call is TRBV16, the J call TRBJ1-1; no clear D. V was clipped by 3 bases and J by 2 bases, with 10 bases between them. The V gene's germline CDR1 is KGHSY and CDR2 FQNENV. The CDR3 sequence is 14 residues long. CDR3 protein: CASSHGTVNTEAFF. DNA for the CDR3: TGTGCCAGCAGCCATGGTACGGTTAACACTGAAGCTTTCTTT.

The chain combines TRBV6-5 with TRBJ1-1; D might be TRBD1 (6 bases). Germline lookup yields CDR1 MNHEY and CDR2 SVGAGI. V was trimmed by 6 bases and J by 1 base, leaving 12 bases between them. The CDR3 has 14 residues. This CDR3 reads CASRSTGENTEAFF. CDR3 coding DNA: TGTGCCAGCAGGTCGACAGGCGAGAACACTGAAGCTTTCTTT.

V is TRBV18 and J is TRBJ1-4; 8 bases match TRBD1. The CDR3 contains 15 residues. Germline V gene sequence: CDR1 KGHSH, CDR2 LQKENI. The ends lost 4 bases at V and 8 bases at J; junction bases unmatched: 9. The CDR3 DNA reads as TGTGCCAGCTCACGAGATTGGACAGGGAGCGAAAAACTGTTTTTT. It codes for CASSRDWTGSEKLFF.

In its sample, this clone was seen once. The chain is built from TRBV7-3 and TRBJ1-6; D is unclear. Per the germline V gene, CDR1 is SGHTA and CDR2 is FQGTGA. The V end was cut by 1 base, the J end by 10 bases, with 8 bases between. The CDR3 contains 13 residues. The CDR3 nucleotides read TGTGCCAGCAGCTTAAGTGGGCCCTCACCCCTCCACTTT. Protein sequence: CASSLSGPSPLHF.

Written as DNA, the CDR3 is TGTGCCAGCAGTGACGGGACTAGCGGGGTCGAAGAGACCCAGTACTTC. Protein: CASSDGTSGVEETQYF. V is TRBV6-2 or TRBV6-3 and J is TRBJ2-5, with 13 bases fitting TRBD2. V was clipped by 5 bases and J by 3 bases; unmatched bases: 6. The CDR3 has 16 residues. Germline assignment: CDR1 MNHEY and CDR2 SVGEGT.

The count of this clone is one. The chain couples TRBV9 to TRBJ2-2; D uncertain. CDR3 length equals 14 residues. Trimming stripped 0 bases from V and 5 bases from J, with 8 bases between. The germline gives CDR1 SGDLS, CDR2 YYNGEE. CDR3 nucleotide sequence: TGTGCCAGCAGCGTAGTACCCGGGACCGGGGAGCTGTTTTTT. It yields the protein CASSVVPGTGELFF.

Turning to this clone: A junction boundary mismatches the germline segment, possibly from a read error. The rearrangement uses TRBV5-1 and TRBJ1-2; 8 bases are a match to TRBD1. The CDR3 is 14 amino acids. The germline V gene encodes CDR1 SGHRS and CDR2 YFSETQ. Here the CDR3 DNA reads TGCGCCAGCAGCTATGGACAGGGAACCTATGGCCACACCTTC. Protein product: CASSYGQGTYGHTF.

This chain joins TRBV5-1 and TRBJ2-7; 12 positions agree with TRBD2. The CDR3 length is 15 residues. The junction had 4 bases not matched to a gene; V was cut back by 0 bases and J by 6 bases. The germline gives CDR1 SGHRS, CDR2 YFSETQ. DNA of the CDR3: TGCGCCAGCAGCTTGGTACTAGCGGGAGGATCCGAGCAGTACTTC. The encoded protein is CASSLVLAGGSEQYF.

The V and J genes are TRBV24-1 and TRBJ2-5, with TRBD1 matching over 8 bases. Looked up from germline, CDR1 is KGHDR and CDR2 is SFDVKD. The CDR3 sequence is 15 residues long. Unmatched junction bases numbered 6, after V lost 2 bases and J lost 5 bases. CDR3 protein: CATSDSRGHVETQYF. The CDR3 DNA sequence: TGTGCCACCAGTGATTCCAGGGGGCATGTGGAGACCCAGTACTTC.

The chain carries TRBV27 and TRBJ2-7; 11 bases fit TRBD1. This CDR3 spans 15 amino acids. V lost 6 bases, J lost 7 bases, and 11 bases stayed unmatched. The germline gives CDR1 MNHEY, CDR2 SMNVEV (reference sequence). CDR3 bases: TGTGCCAGCAGCTTAGGACAGGGGGCTTTTTGGGAGCAGTACTTC. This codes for CASSLGQGAFWEQYF.